This T cell receptor (beta chain) emerged from a study of cytotoxic CD8 clonotypes in ibrutinib-treated CLL. The V gene lost 5 bases and the J gene lost 5 bases, with 19 bases spanning the gap. Germline V gene lookup returns CDR1 MDHEN and CDR2 SYDVKM. The CDR3 length is 15 residues. The method was immunoSEQ multiplex PCR; TCRdb's version includes in-frame clones alone and lacks a portion of them. The table has fewer than 400,000 clones, roughly 67% seen once. The sequence derives from a human donor with chronic lymphocytic leukemia. The genes are TRBV28 and TRBJ2-7, with D perhaps being TRBD1 or TRBD2 (5 bases each). Sequences were derived from PBMCs, sampled after 36 months of ibrutinib treatment. The CDR3 region has the DNA TGTGCCAGCAGTGGGTCGGGGCTAGTCTCGGACGAGCAGTACTTC. Translation gives CASSGSGLVSDEQYF.